This passage covers 28 T cell receptor beta chains from one sample sequenced in a study of T cell responses to AZD1222 COVID-19 vaccine. Sequencing used immunoSEQ multiplex PCR; TCRdb keeps in-frame clones, though not all of them. The data hold around 160,000 clones, with more than 70% observed a single time. This material consisted of peripheral blood, taken on day 0 of AZD1222 vaccination. All receptors derive from an adult in good health.

The chain uses TRBV12-5 and TRBJ1-1; D remains unclear. V lost 6 bases and J lost 5, with 13 bases in between. Germline CDR1 and CDR2: LGHNT and FRNRAP. The CDR3 runs to 13 residues. The CDR3 loop is CASGWVEGTEAFF. CDR3 nucleotides: TGTGCTAGTGGATGGGTTGAAGGGACTGAAGCTTTCTTT.

CDR3 amino acids: CASRGTGGDYGYTF. Written as DNA, the CDR3 is TGTGCCAGCAGAGGGACAGGGGGAGACTATGGCTACACCTTC. The chain couples TRBV28 to TRBJ1-2, with 11 bases fitting TRBD1. This CDR3 has 14 amino acids. Germline CDR1 MDHEN, CDR2 SYDVKM. J was trimmed by 3 bases and V by 6 bases; bases with no gene match: 3.

This clone was recorded once. The chain has TRBV2 and TRBJ1-4, with D unresolved. Germline V lookup: CDR1 SNHLY, CDR2 FYNNEI. The CDR3 spans 14 residues. With 7 bases removed from V and 0 bases from J, the gap between germline ends came to 9 bases. CDR3: CASIELATNEKLFF. CDR3 nucleotide sequence: TGTGCCAGCATTGAGCTTGCAACTAATGAAAAACTGTTTTTT.

The DNA for the CDR3 is TGTGCCAGCAAAACCTCATCGGGGTCCCATAACTATGGCTACACCTTC. Amino acid sequence: CASKTSSGSHNYGYTF. The chain has TRBV27 and TRBJ1-2; no clear D gene. The CDR3 runs to 16 residues. V was cut by 7 bases and J by 1 base, with 19 bases left in between. The germline CDR1 and CDR2 sequences are MNHEY and SMNVEV (reference sequence).

The genes are TRBV11-2 and TRBJ1-1, with D uncertain. The V end lost 4 bases, the J end lost 3 bases, and 12 bases lay between the germline ends. The germline V gene encodes CDR1 SGHAT and CDR2 FQNNGV. The CDR3 totals 14 residues. CDR3 region: CASSSKSRYTEAFF. DNA for the CDR3: TGTGCCAGCAGCTCCAAATCAAGATACACTGAAGCTTTCTTT.

The V gene is TRBV5-1, the J gene TRBJ1-1, with D unresolved. Trimming left V 0 bases short and J 5 bases short, with 14 bases between. This CDR3 has 15 amino acids. The V gene's germline CDR1 is SGHRS and CDR2 YFSETQ. CDR3 protein: CASSLGPGSVTEAFF. The DNA of the CDR3 is TGCGCCAGCAGCTTGGGCCCGGGTTCGGTGACTGAAGCTTTCTTT.

The chain uses TRBV9 and TRBJ1-2, with 7 bases that match TRBD1. Trimming removed 3 bases from V and 4 bases from J; junction bases left unmatched: 3. This CDR3 has 13 residues. Germline values: CDR1 SGDLS, CDR2 YYNGEE. The CDR3: CASSDGTAYGYTF. In nucleotides, the CDR3 is TGTGCCAGCAGCGACGGGACAGCCTATGGCTACACCTTC.

The V call is TRBV3-1 (or the pseudogene TRBV3-2), the J call TRBJ1-6; D gene ambiguous. With 1 base removed from V and 11 bases from J, the gap between germline ends came to 6 bases. Germline-derived CDR1 and CDR2 are LGHDT and YNNKEL (reference sequence). The CDR3 extends over 12 amino acids. The CDR3 coding sequence is TGTGCCAGCAGCCAAGGCGTGCCACCCCTCCACTTT. This gives the protein CASSQGVPPLHF.

This chain uses TRBV5-4 with TRBJ1-6, with TRBD1 matching 7 bases. The germline V gene encodes CDR1 SGHNT and CDR2 YYREEE (reference sequence). The junction had 2 bases not matched to a gene; V was cut back by 2 bases and J by 6 bases. The CDR3 covers 14 residues. DNA for the CDR3: TGTGCCAGCAGCTTTGGACAGGTTAATTCACCCCTCCACTTT. The encoded protein is CASSFGQVNSPLHF.

V gene TRBV10-2 combines with J gene TRBJ2-1; TRBD2 might be the D (5 bases). Germline assignment: CDR1 WSHSY and CDR2 SAAADI. Trimming left V 6 bases short and J 0 bases short, with 15 bases between. The CDR3 contains 16 residues. CDR3 residues: CASRALSGSSYNEQFF. The CDR3 coding sequence is TGCGCCAGCAGGGCTTTGAGCGGTAGCTCCTACAATGAGCAGTTCTTC.

The chain has TRBV27 and TRBJ2-1; 11 positions agree with TRBD1. This CDR3 has 17 amino acids. Germline CDR1 is MNHEY and CDR2 is SMNVEV (reference sequence). The ends lost 4 bases at V and 6 bases at J; junction bases unmatched: 11. The DNA for the CDR3 is TGTGCCAGCAGTTCCTTGGGGACAGGGGGTCTATCCAATGAGCAGTTCTTC. Amino acids: CASSSLGTGGLSNEQFF.

This chain connects TRBV4-1 to TRBJ1-2; 11 nucleotides match TRBD1. The junction had 11 bases not matched to a gene; V was cut back by 1 base and J by 7 bases. The germline CDR1 and CDR2 sequences are MGHRA and YSYEKL. This CDR3 has 17 residues. CDR3 sequence: CASSQALSGQGAFGYTF. CDR3 nucleotides: TGCGCCAGCAGCCAAGCTTTAAGTGGACAGGGGGCTTTTGGCTACACCTTC.

The chain carries TRBV3-1 (or the pseudogene TRBV3-2) and TRBJ1-2; possible D gene TRBD1, 6 bases. V was trimmed by 4 bases and J by 8 bases, leaving 20 bases between them. Germline V gives CDR1 LGHDT, CDR2 YNNKEL (reference sequence). The CDR3 extends over 15 amino acids. The CDR3 bases are TGTGCCAGCAGCCCGGCGGGGGCGAAGGGAGAGGGCTACACCTTC. Encoded protein: CASSPAGAKGEGYTF.

The V gene is TRBV10-1, the J gene TRBJ1-2; D gene unclear. Germline loops: CDR1 WNHNN, CDR2 SYGVQD (reference sequence). Between the trimmed V and J ends, which lost 2 bases and 7 bases, there was a span of 11 bases. The CDR3 has 13 residues. The CDR3 reads CASSEGWVTGYTF. The DNA of the CDR3 is TGCGCCAGCAGTGAGGGGTGGGTCACTGGCTACACCTTC.

The chain is built from TRBV6-6 and TRBJ1-5, with D possibly matching TRBD1 (6 bases). Deletions cut 5 bases from V and 11 bases from J, with 10 bases between. The CDR3 runs to 11 residues. The V gene's germline CDR1 is MNHNY and CDR2 SVGAGI (reference sequence). The CDR3 DNA follows: TGTGCCAGCAGTCCGGACAGTACCCAGCATTTT. Its translation is CASSPDSTQHF.

The chain recombines TRBV3-1 (or the pseudogene TRBV3-2) with TRBJ2-7; 11 bases line up with TRBD1. The CDR3 covers 15 residues. Germline CDR1 reads LGHDT; CDR2 reads YNNKEL (reference sequence). V lost 1 base and J lost 3; bases outside the gene matches: 2. The CDR3 sequence: CASSQGTGGLYEQYF. The CDR3 DNA reads as TGTGCCAGCAGCCAAGGGACAGGGGGCCTCTACGAGCAGTACTTC.

The rearrangement links TRBV9 to TRBJ1-2; 10 bases match TRBD1. The CDR3 has 15 residues. Germline V CDR1 and CDR2: SGDLS, YYNGEE. The junction had 5 bases not matched to a gene; V was cut back by 3 bases and J by 3 bases. The CDR3 spells CASSETGGLDYGYTF. As DNA, the CDR3 is TGTGCCAGCAGCGAGACAGGGGGCCTGGACTATGGCTACACCTTC.

This clone was picked up one time. V usage is TRBV29-1 and J usage is TRBJ2-1; D is uncertain. CDR3 length: 16 amino acids. From germline, CDR1 is SQVTM and CDR2 ANQGSEA. The V end lost 6 bases, the J end lost 4 bases, and 22 bases lay between the germline ends. The CDR3 DNA reads as TGCAGCGTCCCACAGCCGCCAGCTAACCGATACAATGAGCAGTTCTTC. As protein: CSVPQPPANRYNEQFF.

The gene calls are TRBV5-1 and TRBJ2-3; TRBD1 or TRBD2 may be the D gene (5 bases each). Trimming left V 0 bases short and J 2 bases short, with 7 bases between. Germline CDR1 reads SGHRS; CDR2 reads YFSETQ. The CDR3 totals 14 residues. The CDR3 bases are TGCGCCAGCAGCTTGGGGGGGACCACAGATACGCAGTATTTT. Translated: CASSLGGTTDTQYF.

This clone showed up just a few times. The rearrangement uses TRBV29-1 and TRBJ1-3, with D uncertain. The CDR3 totals 14 residues. Trimming removed 3 bases at V and 2 bases at J, with 11 bases between. From germline, CDR1 is SQVTM and CDR2 ANQGSEA. In DNA form, the CDR3 reads TGCAGCGTTGATCTCGCGGGGACTGGAAACACCATATATTTT. It translates to CSVDLAGTGNTIYF.

The chain couples TRBV7-3 to TRBJ2-2; possible D gene TRBD2, 6 bases. Looked up from germline, CDR1 is SGHTA and CDR2 is FQGTGA. Trimming took off 0 bases at V and 6 bases at J, with 11 bases between the two ends. This CDR3 has 15 residues. This chain's CDR3 is CASSLTASEAGELFF. In DNA form, the CDR3 reads TGTGCCAGCAGCTTAACGGCTAGCGAGGCCGGGGAGCTGTTTTTT.

The V gene is TRBV7-7, the J gene TRBJ2-3, with D possibly matching TRBD2 (5 bases). V was pared by 5 bases and J by 4 bases, with 13 bases between. CDR1 is SSHAT, CDR2 FNYEAQ, per germline (reference sequence). CDR3 length equals 14 residues. The CDR3 sequence: CASSQGLAPDTQYF. The DNA of the CDR3 is TGTGCCAGCAGCCAAGGACTGGCCCCAGATACGCAGTATTTT.

The V and J genes are TRBV5-6 and TRBJ1-1; D gene unclear. V lost 4 bases and J lost 3, with 4 bases in between. The CDR3 length is 11 residues. Germline values: CDR1 SGHDT, CDR2 YYEEEE. CDR3 sequence: CASSTHTEAFF. As DNA, the CDR3 is TGTGCCAGCAGCACACACACTGAAGCTTTCTTT. Using reference TRBV5-6 and TRBJ1-1 for the parts outside the CDR3, the full variable domain is DAGVTQSPTHLIKTRGQQVTLRCSPKSGHDTVSWYQQALGQGPQFIFQYYEEEERQRGNFPDRFSGHQFPNYSSELNVNALLLGDSALYLCASSTHTEAFFGQGTRLTVV.

This rearrangement joins TRBV4-2 to TRBJ1-6; 9 bases align to TRBD1. This CDR3 is 14 amino acids long. Germline V gene lookup returns CDR1 LGHNA and CDR2 YNFKEQ. With V trimmed by 3 bases and J by 6 bases, 0 bases remained unmatched. The CDR3 protein is CASSQGQGNSPLHF. The CDR3 DNA reads as TGTGCCAGCAGCCAGGGACAGGGTAATTCACCCCTCCACTTT.

The chain links TRBV10-3 to TRBJ1-5; D is undetermined. Germline loops: CDR1 ENHRY, CDR2 SYGVKD. The CDR3 is 15 residues long. V lost 0 bases and J lost 7, with 13 bases in between. DNA of the CDR3: TGTGCCATCAGTGAGTCGGTTTCGGTAGGGCAGCCCCAGCATTTT. It yields the protein CAISESVSVGQPQHF.

The chain recombines TRBV19 with TRBJ1-1; TRBD1 is a possible D gene (6 bases). Germline values: CDR1 LNHDA, CDR2 SQIVND (reference sequence). Deletions cut 5 bases from V and 1 base from J, with 14 bases between. This CDR3 is 15 amino acids long. In DNA form, the CDR3 reads TGTGCCAGTAGTCCTTGGGGCAGGGGGAACACTGAAGCTTTCTTT. Protein: CASSPWGRGNTEAFF.

The chain employs TRBV5-4 and TRBJ1-3; D is undetermined. V lost 4 bases and J lost 1, with 9 bases in between. The CDR3 has 14 residues. The germline V gene encodes CDR1 SGHNT and CDR2 YYREEE (reference sequence). CDR3 in amino acids: CASSAGRSGNTIYF. The CDR3 DNA reads TGTGCCAGCAGCGCCGGAAGGTCTGGAAACACCATATATTTT.

The chain employs TRBV6-5 and TRBJ1-1; D call uncertain. This CDR3 is 14 amino acids long. Germline V CDR1 and CDR2: MNHEY, SVGAGI. V lost 2 bases to trimming and J lost 0 bases, with 7 bases between them. CDR3 residues: CASSYGRLNTEAFF. CDR3 sequence (DNA): TGTGCCAGCAGTTACGGCAGGTTGAACACTGAAGCTTTCTTT.